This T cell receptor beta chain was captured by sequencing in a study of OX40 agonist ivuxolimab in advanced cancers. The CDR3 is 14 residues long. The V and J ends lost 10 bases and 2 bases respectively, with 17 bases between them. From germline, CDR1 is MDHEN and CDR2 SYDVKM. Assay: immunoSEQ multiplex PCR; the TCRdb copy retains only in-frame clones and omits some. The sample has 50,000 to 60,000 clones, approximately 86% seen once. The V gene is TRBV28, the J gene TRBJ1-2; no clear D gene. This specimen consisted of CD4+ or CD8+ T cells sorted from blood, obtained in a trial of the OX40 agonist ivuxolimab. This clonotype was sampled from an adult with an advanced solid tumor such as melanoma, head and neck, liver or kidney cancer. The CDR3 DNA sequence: TGTGCCACCCCTTCCCTGGACGGAAACTATGGCTACACCTTC. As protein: CATPSLDGNYGYTF.